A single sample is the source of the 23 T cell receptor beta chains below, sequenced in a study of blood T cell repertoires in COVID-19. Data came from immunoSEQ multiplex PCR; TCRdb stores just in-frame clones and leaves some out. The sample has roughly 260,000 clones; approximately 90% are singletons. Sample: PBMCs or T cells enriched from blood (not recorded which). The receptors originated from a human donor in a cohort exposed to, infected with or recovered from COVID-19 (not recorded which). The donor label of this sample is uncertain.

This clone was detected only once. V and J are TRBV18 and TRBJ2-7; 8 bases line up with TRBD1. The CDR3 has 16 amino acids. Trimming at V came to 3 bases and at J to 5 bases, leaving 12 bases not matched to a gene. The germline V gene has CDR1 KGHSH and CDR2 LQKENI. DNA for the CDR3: TGTGCCAGCTCACCCGGGGCCGGGACAGGCATTAACGAGCAGTACTTC. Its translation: CASSPGAGTGINEQYF.

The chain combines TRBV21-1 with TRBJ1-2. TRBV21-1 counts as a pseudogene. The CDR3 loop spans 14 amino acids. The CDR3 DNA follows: TGTGCCAGCAGCAAACTGATACGGTTTCCTGGCTACACCTTC. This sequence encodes CASSKLIRFPGYTF.

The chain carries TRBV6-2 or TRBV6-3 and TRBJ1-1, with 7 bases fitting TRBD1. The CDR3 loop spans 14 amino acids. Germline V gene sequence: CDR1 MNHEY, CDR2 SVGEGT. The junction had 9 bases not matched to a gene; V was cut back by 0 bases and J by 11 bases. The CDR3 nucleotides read TGTGCCAGCAGTTACTCGGGCCAAGGACAGGTGGCTTTCTTT. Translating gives CASSYSGQGQVAFF.

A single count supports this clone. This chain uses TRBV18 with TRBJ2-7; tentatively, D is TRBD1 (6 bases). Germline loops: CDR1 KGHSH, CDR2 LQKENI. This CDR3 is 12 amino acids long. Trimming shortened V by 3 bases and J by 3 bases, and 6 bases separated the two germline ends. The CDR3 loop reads CASSPDSYEQYF. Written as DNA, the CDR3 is TGTGCCAGCTCACCGGACAGCTACGAGCAGTACTTC.

The CDR3 DNA reads as TGTGCCAGCAGCGGCGGATACAATGAGCAGTTCTTC. Translation gives CASSGGYNEQFF. This chain connects TRBV9 to TRBJ2-1; no clear D gene. V was pared by 3 bases and J by 4 bases, with 5 bases between. Germline CDR1 reads SGDLS; CDR2 reads YYNGEE. The CDR3 runs to 12 residues. The variable domain in full, with the rest retrieved from reference TRBV9 and TRBJ2-1, is DSGVTQTPKHLITATGQRVTLRCSPRSGDLSVYWYQQSLDQGLQFLIQYYNGEERAKGNILERFSAQQFPDLHSELNLSSLELGDSALYFCASSGGYNEQFFGPGTRLTVL.

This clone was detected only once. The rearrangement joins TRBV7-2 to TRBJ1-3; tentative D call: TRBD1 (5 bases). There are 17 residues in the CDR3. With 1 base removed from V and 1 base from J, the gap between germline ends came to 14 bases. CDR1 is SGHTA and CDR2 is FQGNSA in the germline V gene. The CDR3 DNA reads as TGTGCCAGCAGCTTAGGTCCGGGGGGGACTTCTGGAAACACCATATATTTT. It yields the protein CASSLGPGGTSGNTIYF.

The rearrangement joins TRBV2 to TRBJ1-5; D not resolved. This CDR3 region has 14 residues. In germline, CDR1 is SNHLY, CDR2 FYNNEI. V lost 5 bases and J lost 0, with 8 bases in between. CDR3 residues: CASSRQGSNQPQHF. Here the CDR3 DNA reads TGTGCCAGCAGTCGACAAGGTAGCAATCAGCCCCAGCATTTT.

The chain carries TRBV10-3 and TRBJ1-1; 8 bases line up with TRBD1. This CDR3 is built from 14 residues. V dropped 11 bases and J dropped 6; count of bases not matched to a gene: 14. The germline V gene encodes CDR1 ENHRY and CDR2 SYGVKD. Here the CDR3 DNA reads TGTGCCTCACGCCTCGCCACAGGGGGTGCTGAAGCTTTCTTT. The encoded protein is CASRLATGGAEAFF.

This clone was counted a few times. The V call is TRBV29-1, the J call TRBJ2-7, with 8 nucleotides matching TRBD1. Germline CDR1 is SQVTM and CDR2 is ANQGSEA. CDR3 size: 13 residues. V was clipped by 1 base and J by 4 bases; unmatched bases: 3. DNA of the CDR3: TGCAGCGTTGAAGTGGACAGGGAGTACGAGCAGTACTTC. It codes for CSVEVDREYEQYF.

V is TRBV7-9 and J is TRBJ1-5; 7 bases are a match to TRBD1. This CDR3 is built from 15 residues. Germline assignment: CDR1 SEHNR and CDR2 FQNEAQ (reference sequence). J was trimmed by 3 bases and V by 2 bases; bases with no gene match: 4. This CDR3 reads CASSLTGTDNQPQHF. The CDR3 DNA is TGTGCCAGCAGCTTAACCGGGACAGACAATCAGCCCCAGCATTTT.

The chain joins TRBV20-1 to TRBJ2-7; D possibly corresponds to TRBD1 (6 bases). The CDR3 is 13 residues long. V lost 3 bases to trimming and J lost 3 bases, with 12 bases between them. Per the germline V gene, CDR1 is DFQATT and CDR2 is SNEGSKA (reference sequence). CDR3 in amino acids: CSASDRYFYEQYF. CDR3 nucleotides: TGCAGTGCTAGTGACAGGTACTTCTACGAGCAGTACTTC.

DNA for the CDR3: TGTGCCAGCAGCCAGGGCTGGGGCTACGAGCAGTACTTC. Translation: CASSQGWGYEQYF. The V gene is TRBV7-9, the J gene TRBJ2-7, with TRBD1 as a possible D gene (5 bases). CDR1 and CDR2 from the germline V gene are SEHNR and FQNEAQ (reference sequence). V shed 5 bases and J shed 3 bases, with 11 bases lying between them. There are 13 residues in the CDR3.

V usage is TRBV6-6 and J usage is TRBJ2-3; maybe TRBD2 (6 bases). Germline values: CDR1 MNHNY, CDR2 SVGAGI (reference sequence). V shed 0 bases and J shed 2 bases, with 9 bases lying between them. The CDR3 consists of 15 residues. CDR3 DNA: TGTGCCAGCAGTTACTCCCAGCGGGTCACAGATACGCAGTATTTT. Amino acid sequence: CASSYSQRVTDTQYF.

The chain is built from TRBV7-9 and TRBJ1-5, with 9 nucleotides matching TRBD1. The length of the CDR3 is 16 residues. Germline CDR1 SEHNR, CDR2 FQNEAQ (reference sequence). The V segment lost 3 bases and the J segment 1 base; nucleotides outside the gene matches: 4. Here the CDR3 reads CASSLGQGGSNQPQHF. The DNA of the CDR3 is TGTGCCAGCAGCTTGGGACAGGGTGGCAGCAATCAGCCCCAGCATTTT. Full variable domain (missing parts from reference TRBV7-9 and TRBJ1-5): DTGVSQNPRHKITKRGQNVTFRCDPISEHNRLYWYRQTLGQGPEFLTYFQNEAQLEKSRLLSDRFSAERPKGSFSTLEIQRTEQGDSAMYLCASSLGQGGSNQPQHFGDGTRLSIL.

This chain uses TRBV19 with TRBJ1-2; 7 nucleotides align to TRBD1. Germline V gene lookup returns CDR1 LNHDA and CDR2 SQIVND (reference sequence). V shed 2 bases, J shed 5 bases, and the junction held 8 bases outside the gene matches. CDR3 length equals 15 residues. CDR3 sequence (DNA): TGTGCCAGTAGTATATCCCGGACAGGCGGTTATGGCTACACCTTC. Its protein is CASSISRTGGYGYTF.

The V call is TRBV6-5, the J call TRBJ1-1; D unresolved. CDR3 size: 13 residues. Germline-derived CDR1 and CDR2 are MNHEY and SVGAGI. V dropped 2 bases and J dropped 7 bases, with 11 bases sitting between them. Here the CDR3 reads CASSYEVAGEAFF. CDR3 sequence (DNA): TGTGCCAGCAGTTACGAGGTCGCCGGTGAAGCTTTCTTT.

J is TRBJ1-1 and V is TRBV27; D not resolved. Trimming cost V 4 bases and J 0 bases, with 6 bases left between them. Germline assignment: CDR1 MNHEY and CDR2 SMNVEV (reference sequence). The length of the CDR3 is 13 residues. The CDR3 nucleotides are TGTGCCAGCAGTTACGGGGTGAACACTGAAGCTTTCTTT. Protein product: CASSYGVNTEAFF.

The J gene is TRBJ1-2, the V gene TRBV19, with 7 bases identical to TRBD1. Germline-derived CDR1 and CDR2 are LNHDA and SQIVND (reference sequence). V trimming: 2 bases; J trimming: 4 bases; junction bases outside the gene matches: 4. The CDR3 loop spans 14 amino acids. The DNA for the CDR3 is TGTGCCAGTAGTATAACCGGGACAGTCTATGGCTACACCTTC. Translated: CASSITGTVYGYTF.

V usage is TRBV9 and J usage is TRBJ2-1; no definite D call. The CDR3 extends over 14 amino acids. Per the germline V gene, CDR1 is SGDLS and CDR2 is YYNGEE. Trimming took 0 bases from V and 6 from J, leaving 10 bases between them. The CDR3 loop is CASSVESRSNEQFF. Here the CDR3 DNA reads TGTGCCAGCAGCGTAGAGTCTAGGTCCAATGAGCAGTTCTTC.

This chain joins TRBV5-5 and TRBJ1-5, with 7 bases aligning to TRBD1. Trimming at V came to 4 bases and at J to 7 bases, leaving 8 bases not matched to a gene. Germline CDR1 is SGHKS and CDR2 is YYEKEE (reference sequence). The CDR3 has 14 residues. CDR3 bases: TGTGCCAGCAGCCTAGACAGGGCCCAACAGCCCCAGCATTTT. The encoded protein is CASSLDRAQQPQHF.

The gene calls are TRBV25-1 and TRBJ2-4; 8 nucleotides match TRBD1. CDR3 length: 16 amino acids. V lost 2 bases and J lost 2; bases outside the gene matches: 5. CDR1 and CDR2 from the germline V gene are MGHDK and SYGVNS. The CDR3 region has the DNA TGTGCCAGCAGTGAACAGGACAGGGCGTCCAAAAACATTCAGTACTTC. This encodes CASSEQDRASKNIQYF. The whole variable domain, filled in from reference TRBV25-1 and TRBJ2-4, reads EADIYQTPRYLVIGTGKKITLECSQTMGHDKMYWYQQDPGMELHLIHYSYGVNSTEKGDLSSESTVSRIRTEHFPLTLESARPSHTSQYLCASSEQDRASKNIQYFGAGTRLSVL.

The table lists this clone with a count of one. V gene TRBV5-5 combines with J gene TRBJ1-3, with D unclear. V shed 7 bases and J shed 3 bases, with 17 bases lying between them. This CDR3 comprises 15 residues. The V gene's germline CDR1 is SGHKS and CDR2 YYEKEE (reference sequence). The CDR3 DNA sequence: TGTGCCAGCCAAACACTAACCGGGGATGGAAACACCATATATTTT. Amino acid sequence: CASQTLTGDGNTIYF.

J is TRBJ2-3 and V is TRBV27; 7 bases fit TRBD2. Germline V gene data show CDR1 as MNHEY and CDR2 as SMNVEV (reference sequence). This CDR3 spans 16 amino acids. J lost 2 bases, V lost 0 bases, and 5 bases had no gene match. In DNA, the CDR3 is TGTGCCAGCAGTTTATCGGGGGGGGAATTCACAGATACGCAGTATTTT. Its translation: CASSLSGGEFTDTQYF.